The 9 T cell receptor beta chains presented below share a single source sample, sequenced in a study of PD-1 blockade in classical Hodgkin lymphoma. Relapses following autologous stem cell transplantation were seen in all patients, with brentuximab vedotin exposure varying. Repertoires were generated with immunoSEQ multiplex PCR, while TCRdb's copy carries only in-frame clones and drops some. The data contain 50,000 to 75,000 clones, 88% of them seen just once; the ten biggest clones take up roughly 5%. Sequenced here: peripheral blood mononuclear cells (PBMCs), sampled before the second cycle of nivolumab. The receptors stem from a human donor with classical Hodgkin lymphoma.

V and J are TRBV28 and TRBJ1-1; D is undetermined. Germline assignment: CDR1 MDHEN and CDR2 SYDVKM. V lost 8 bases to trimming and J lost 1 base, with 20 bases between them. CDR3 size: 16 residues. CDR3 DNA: TGTGCCAGCGCAAATCCTTTGAGGAAGTGGAACACTGAAGCTTTCTTT. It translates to CASANPLRKWNTEAFF.

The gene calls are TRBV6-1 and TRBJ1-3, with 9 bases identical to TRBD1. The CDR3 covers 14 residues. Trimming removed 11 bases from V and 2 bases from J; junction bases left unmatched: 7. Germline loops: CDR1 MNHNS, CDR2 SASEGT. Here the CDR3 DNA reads TGTGCCGCCGATGGGACAGGGACTGGAAACACCATATATTTT. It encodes CAADGTGTGNTIYF.

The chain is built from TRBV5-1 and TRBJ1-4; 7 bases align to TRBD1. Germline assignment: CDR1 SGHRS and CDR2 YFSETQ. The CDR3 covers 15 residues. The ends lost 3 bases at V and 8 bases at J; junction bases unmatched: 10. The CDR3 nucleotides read TGCGCCAGCAGCTCACAAACAGGGGTAGGAGAAAAACTGTTTTTT. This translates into CASSSQTGVGEKLFF.

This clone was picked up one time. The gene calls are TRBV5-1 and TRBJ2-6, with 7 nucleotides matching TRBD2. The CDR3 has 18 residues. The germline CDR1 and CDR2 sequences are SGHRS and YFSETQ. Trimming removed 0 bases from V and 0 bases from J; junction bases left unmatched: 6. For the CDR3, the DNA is TGCGCCAGCAGCTTGGCCCCAGCGGGAAGCTCTGGGGCCAACGTCCTGACTTTC. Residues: CASSLAPAGSSGANVLTF.

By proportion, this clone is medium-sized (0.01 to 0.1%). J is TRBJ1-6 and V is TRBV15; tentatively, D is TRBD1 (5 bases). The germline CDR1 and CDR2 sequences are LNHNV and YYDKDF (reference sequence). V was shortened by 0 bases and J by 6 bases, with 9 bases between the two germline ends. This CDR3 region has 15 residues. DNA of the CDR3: TGTGCCACCAGCAGAGATAAGGGGCCTAATTCACCCCTCCACTTT. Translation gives CATSRDKGPNSPLHF.

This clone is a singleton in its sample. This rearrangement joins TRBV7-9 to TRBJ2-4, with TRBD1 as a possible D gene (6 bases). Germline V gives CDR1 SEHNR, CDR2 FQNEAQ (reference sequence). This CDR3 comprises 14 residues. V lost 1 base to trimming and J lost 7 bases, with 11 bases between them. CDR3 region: CASSLVGASNIQYF. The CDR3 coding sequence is TGTGCCAGCAGCTTAGTGGGGGCATCGAACATTCAGTACTTC.

The CDR3 DNA is TGTGCCAGCAGCTTGGAGGGGACTGCTGGGGCCAACGTCCTGACTTTC. Its translation is CASSLEGTAGANVLTF. This chain connects TRBV5-8 to TRBJ2-6, with D perhaps TRBD2 (6 bases). Trimming removed 0 bases at V and 2 bases at J, with 9 bases between. The CDR3 totals 16 residues. Germline-derived CDR1 and CDR2 are SGHTS and YDEGEE. Supplemented by reference TRBV5-8 and TRBJ2-6, the full variable domain reads EAGVTQSPTHLIKTRGQQATLRCSPISGHTSVYWYQQALGLGLQFLLWYDEGEERNRGNFPPRFSGRQFPNYSSELNVNALELEDSALYLCASSLEGTAGANVLTFGAGSRLTVL.

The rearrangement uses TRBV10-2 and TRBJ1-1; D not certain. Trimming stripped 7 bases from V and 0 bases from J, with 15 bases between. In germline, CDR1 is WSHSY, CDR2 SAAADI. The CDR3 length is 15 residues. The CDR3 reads CASINTPGMNTEAFF. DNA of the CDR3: TGCGCCAGCATTAACACACCCGGGATGAACACTGAAGCTTTCTTT.

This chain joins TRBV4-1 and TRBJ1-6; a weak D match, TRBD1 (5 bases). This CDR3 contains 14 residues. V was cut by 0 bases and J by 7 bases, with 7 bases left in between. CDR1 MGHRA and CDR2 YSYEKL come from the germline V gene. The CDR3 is CASSQDGGNSPLHF. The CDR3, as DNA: TGCGCCAGCAGCCAAGATGGGGGGAATTCACCCCTCCACTTT.